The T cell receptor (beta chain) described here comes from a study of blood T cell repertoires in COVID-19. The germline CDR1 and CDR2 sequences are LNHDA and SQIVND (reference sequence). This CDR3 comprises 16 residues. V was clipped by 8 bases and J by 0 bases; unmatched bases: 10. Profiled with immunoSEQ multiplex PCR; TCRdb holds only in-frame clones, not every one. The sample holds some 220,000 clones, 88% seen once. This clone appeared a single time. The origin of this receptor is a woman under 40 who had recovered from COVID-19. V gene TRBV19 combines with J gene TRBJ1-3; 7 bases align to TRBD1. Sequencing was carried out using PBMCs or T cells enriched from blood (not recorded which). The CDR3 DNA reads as TGTGCCAGTCACTCACAGGGACAGTCCTCTGGAAACACCATATATTTT. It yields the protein CASHSQGQSSGNTIYF. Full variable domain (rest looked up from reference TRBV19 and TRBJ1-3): DGGITQSPKYLFRKEGQNVTLSCEQNLNHDAMYWYRQDPGQGLRLIYYSQIVNDFQKGDIAEGYSVSREKKESFPLTVTSAQKNPTAFYLCASHSQGQSSGNTIYFGEGSWLTVV.